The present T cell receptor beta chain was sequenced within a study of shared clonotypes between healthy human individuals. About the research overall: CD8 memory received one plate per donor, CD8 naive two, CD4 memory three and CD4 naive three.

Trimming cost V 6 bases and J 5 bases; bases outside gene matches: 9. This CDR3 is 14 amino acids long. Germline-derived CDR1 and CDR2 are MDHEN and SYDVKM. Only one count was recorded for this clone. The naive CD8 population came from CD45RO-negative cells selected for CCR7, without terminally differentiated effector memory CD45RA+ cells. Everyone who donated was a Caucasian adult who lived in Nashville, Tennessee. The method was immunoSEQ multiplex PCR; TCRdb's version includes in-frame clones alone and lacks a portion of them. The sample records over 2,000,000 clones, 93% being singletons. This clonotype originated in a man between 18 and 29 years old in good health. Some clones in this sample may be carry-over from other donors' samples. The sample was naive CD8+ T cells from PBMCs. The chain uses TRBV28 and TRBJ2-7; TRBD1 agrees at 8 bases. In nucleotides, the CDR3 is TGTGCCAGCAGCTTCAGGGGGCGGAACCACGAGCAGTACTTC. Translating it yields CASSFRGRNHEQYF.